This entry describes one T cell receptor beta chain. The data were obtained in a study of blood T cell repertoires in COVID-19. Study as a whole: Samples came from the United States, Italy and Spain, spanning acute and convalescent COVID-19. PBMCs, B-cell-depleted T cells, or T cells were the source of the cDNA or gDNA that made up the material.

Clinical history as reported by participants underpinned cohort assignment. Cohort 3 recovered donors had two negative PCRs, clearance, or symptom resolution. Germline-derived CDR1 and CDR2 are SQVTM and ANQGSEA. Trimming removed 7 bases from V and 10 bases from J; junction bases left unmatched: 12. This CDR3 has 12 residues. TCRdb keeps only in-frame clones here, not all; method: immunoSEQ multiplex PCR. The sample carries around 310,000 clones, 88% recorded once. This clonotype originated in a man aged 25-40 years who had recovered from COVID-19. Sequencing input: PBMCs or T cells enriched from blood (not recorded which). This chain joins TRBV29-1 and TRBJ1-1, with 7 nucleotides matching TRBD1. CDR3 bases: TGCAGCGCCCGAGGGACAGAGGGGGGAGCTTTCTTT. It specifies CSARGTEGGAFF.